This T cell receptor (beta chain) was profiled in a study of T cell responses to AZD1222 COVID-19 vaccine. The germline V gene has CDR1 MNHEY and CDR2 SVGAGI. The CDR3 length is 14 residues. V shed 6 bases, J shed 2 bases, and the junction held 7 bases outside the gene matches. The repertoire was sequenced with immunoSEQ multiplex PCR; TCRdb's copy has only in-frame clones and lacks some. Seen here are about 35,000 clones, just over 85% observed once, and the top ten hold 9.5% to 11%. Remarks on this clone: Antigen specificity is unknown.

Findings of the study overall: Only five to seven AZD1222 recipients tested seropositive at baseline. In all cases, repertoires were sampled only after the peak T cell response. Donors in the cohort were predominantly white British and more often female, and clonal diversity was possibly underestimated.

The receptor was derived from an adult who received the AZD1222 COVID-19 vaccine. The V call is TRBV6-5, the J call TRBJ2-7, with TRBD2 identical over 7 bases. Sequencing used peripheral blood, obtained 28 days after the second AZD1222 dose. The CDR3 loop reads CASRDTGGAYEQYF. CDR3 nucleotide sequence: TGTGCCAGCAGGGACACTGGGGGGGCCTACGAGCAGTACTTC.